This TCR beta chain was sequenced for a study of beta chain features in type 1 diabetes. The investigators reverse transcribed all of the isolated RNA, so they sequenced expressed TCRB transcripts. The table came from immunoSEQ multiplex PCR; TCRdb's copy has only in-frame clones and leaves some out. The sample gives under 900,000 clones, under 20% of which show up once; 0.02% to 0.025% is in the top ten. The CDR3 extends over 15 amino acids. Germline CDR1 reads LGHNA; CDR2 reads YSLEER. V lost 0 bases and J lost 7, with 15 bases in between. The gene calls are TRBV4-3 and TRBJ2-5; D call uncertain. The TCR sequence derives from a woman younger than 35 in good health. Sequenced material: naive CD4+ T cells from blood. In DNA, the CDR3 is TGCGCCAGCAGCCAAGATTCGGCAGGACGCGGGACCCAGTACTTC. Protein product: CASSQDSAGRGTQYF.